Shown below are 28 T cell receptor beta chains from a single sample sequenced in a study of cytomegalovirus exposure and HLA in healthy donors. Using immunoSEQ multiplex PCR, the repertoire was profiled, and TCRdb retains in-frame clones only, with some absent. Of 90,000 to 150,000 clones in the sample, approximately 88% are singletons; the top ten hold nearly 6.5%. The sample was PBMCs. All receptors derive from a woman younger than 35 in good health and CMV-seropositive.

The chain combines TRBV5-1 with TRBJ2-1; 16 bases match TRBD2. CDR3 length equals 17 residues. V lost 2 bases to trimming and J lost 7 bases; unmatched junction nucleotides: 6. CDR1 and CDR2 (germline): SGHRS, YFSETQ. CDR3 bases: TGCGCCAGCAGCTTACCGGGACTAGCGGGAGGGTTGAATGAGCAGTTCTTC. Protein: CASSLPGLAGGLNEQFF.

This clone came up once. CDR3: CASSGSGTGGFYEQYF. DNA for the CDR3: TGCGCCAGCAGTGGGTCCGGGACAGGGGGATTTTACGAGCAGTACTTC. The chain is built from TRBV10-2 and TRBJ2-7; 11 bases fit TRBD1. Germline V gene sequence: CDR1 WSHSY, CDR2 SAAADI. This CDR3 comprises 16 residues. Trimming took 4 bases from V and 4 from J; bases not matched to a gene: 9.

V gene TRBV6-6 combines with J gene TRBJ1-1; 8 bases fit TRBD1. This CDR3 has 15 amino acids. Per germline, CDR1 MNHNY and CDR2 SVGAGI (reference sequence). V was pared by 2 bases and J by 6 bases, with 8 bases of the junction left unmatched. The CDR3 here is CASSYQRTGSAEAFF. The CDR3 bases are TGTGCCAGCAGTTACCAAAGGACAGGGAGCGCTGAAGCTTTCTTT.

V and J are TRBV5-4 and TRBJ2-7; 7 bases map to TRBD2. Germline values: CDR1 SGHNT, CDR2 YYREEE (reference sequence). Losses at the gene ends were 0 bases for V and 7 bases for J; bases not matched to a gene: 10. The CDR3 totals 15 residues. The CDR3 sequence: CASSLGTSRPGEQYF. Written as DNA, the CDR3 is TGTGCCAGCAGCTTGGGGACTAGTCGCCCTGGGGAGCAGTACTTC.

The chain carries TRBV7-9 and TRBJ2-7; maybe TRBD2 (5 bases). V shed 0 bases and J shed 5 bases, with 11 bases lying between them. Germline-derived CDR1 and CDR2 are SEHNR and FQNEAQ (reference sequence). The length of the CDR3 is 14 residues. The CDR3 reads CASSLAGALDEQYF. For the CDR3, the DNA is TGTGCCAGCAGCTTAGCGGGAGCCCTCGACGAGCAGTACTTC.

V usage is TRBV7-9 and J usage is TRBJ1-1; D perhaps matches TRBD1 (5 bases). Per germline, CDR1 SEHNR and CDR2 FQNEAQ (reference sequence). V was pared by 1 base and J by 4 bases, with 10 bases between. The CDR3 sequence is 14 residues long. This CDR3 reads CASSLVRTGTEAFF. As DNA, the CDR3 is TGTGCCAGCAGCTTAGTTAGAACAGGCACTGAAGCTTTCTTT.

The chain couples TRBV6-6 to TRBJ1-1; TRBD1 aligns across 9 bases. The length of the CDR3 is 15 residues. CDR1 MNHNY and CDR2 SVGAGI come from the germline V gene (reference sequence). V lost 5 bases and J lost 7; bases outside the gene matches: 11. This CDR3 is CASSKTKGQGSEAFF. CDR3 sequence (DNA): TGTGCCAGCAGTAAAACAAAGGGACAGGGTAGTGAAGCTTTCTTT.

The chain is built from TRBV6-1 and TRBJ2-2; D gene unclear. This CDR3 spans 13 amino acids. Trimming removed 8 bases at V and 0 bases at J, with 7 bases between. Germline assignment: CDR1 MNHNS and CDR2 SASEGT. The CDR3 sequence is CASLFPNTGELFF. In DNA form, the CDR3 reads TGTGCCAGCCTATTCCCGAACACCGGGGAGCTGTTTTTT.

The J gene is TRBJ2-2, the V gene TRBV4-1; D unclear. V lost 1 base to trimming and J lost 9 bases, with 6 bases between them. Germline V gene sequence: CDR1 MGHRA, CDR2 YSYEKL. The CDR3 loop spans 12 amino acids. In nucleotides, the CDR3 is TGCGCCAGCAGCCAAGTCTCTTGGGAGCTGTTTTTT. Its translation is CASSQVSWELFF.

The chain recombines TRBV11-3 with TRBJ2-7; D unresolved. The CDR3 is 12 amino acids. The germline CDR1 and CDR2 sequences are SGHNT and YENEEA. Deletions cut 1 base from V and 2 bases from J, with 3 bases between. The CDR3 DNA follows: TGTGCCAGCAGCTTAGCCACCTACGAGCAGTACTTC. This codes for CASSLATYEQYF.

The chain recombines TRBV29-1 with TRBJ1-1, with TRBD1 as a possible D gene (6 bases). The CDR3 sequence is 16 residues long. V was clipped by 4 bases and J by 7 bases, with 25 bases between them. Germline CDR1 is SQVTM and CDR2 is ANQGSEA. CDR3 loop: CSVAVGASATPVEAFF. DNA of the CDR3: TGCAGCGTTGCTGTGGGGGCCTCTGCCACCCCCGTTGAAGCTTTCTTT.

The V call is TRBV11-2, the J call TRBJ2-7, with D possibly TRBD2 on 6 matching bases. V dropped 2 bases and J dropped 3 bases, with 17 bases sitting between them. This CDR3 is built from 16 residues. Germline V gene lookup returns CDR1 SGHAT and CDR2 FQNNGV. CDR3 in amino acids: CASSLSRGAGYYEQYF. DNA for the CDR3: TGTGCCAGCAGCTTAAGTAGAGGGGCGGGATACTACGAGCAGTACTTC.

This sequence joins TRBV5-1 and TRBJ2-1, with a tentative D call TRBD2 (7 bases). This CDR3 region has 17 residues. V was trimmed by 2 bases and J by 1 base, leaving 16 bases between them. Germline lookup yields CDR1 SGHRS and CDR2 YFSETQ. This CDR3 reads CASSLTKGGPSYNEQFF. The DNA for the CDR3 is TGCGCCAGCAGCTTAACGAAGGGGGGGCCGTCCTACAATGAGCAGTTCTTC.

The chain joins TRBV7-2 to TRBJ2-2; D possibly corresponds to TRBD1 (6 bases). Germline V gene sequence: CDR1 SGHTA, CDR2 FQGNSA. V was clipped by 1 base and J by 0 bases, with 12 bases between them. The CDR3 totals 17 residues. This CDR3 reads CASSLGGAGANTGELFF. The CDR3 DNA is TGTGCCAGCAGCTTAGGGGGAGCAGGGGCGAACACCGGGGAGCTGTTTTTT.

The chain links TRBV19 to TRBJ1-5, with 9 positions matching TRBD1. The CDR3 runs to 15 residues. With 10 bases clipped from V and 3 bases from J, the junction kept 10 bases outside the gene matches. The germline V gene encodes CDR1 LNHDA and CDR2 SQIVND (reference sequence). As DNA, the CDR3 is TGTGCCACCCTGGGACAGGGATATAACAATCAGCCCCAGCATTTT. The encoded protein is CATLGQGYNNQPQHF.

J is TRBJ2-1 and V is TRBV29-1; 16 nucleotides agree with TRBD2. The V and J ends lost 6 bases and 7 bases, in that order; junction bases with no gene match: 15. The CDR3 is 18 amino acids. Germline CDR1 and CDR2: SQVTM and ANQGSEA. CDR3: CSVGTGTSGRARQNEQFF. CDR3 in DNA: TGCAGCGTGGGAACCGGGACTAGCGGGAGGGCAAGGCAAAATGAGCAGTTCTTC.

Here the CDR3 DNA reads TGTGCCAGCAGCCCGTCCGGACAGGGTTGGGACAATGAGCAGTTCTTC. The encoded protein is CASSPSGQGWDNEQFF. The chain joins TRBV13 to TRBJ2-1; 8 bases map to TRBD1. The germline V gene encodes CDR1 PRHDT and CDR2 FYEKMQ (reference sequence). V was pared by 5 bases and J by 5 bases, with 11 bases of the junction left unmatched. CDR3 length equals 16 residues.

This rearrangement joins TRBV19 to TRBJ2-3; tentatively, D is TRBD1 (6 bases). Germline assignment: CDR1 LNHDA and CDR2 SQIVND (reference sequence). The CDR3 is 15 residues long. Trimming cost V 4 bases and J 1 base, with 12 bases left between them. The CDR3 DNA sequence: TGTGCCAGTAGTAACCGGGACACCCGCACAGATACGCAGTATTTT. Amino acid sequence: CASSNRDTRTDTQYF.

The chain combines TRBV28 with TRBJ1-5; no clear D gene. Trimming pared 2 bases from V and 0 bases from J, leaving 17 bases between. This CDR3 is 18 amino acids long. Per the germline V gene, CDR1 is MDHEN and CDR2 is SYDVKM. In DNA form, the CDR3 reads TGTGCCAGCAGTTTACGCAGGTCCGCGTCAAATAGCAATCAGCCCCAGCATTTT. Translated, it gives CASSLRRSASNSNQPQHF. The full variable domain, in which reference TRBV28 and TRBJ1-5 provide the parts outside the CDR3, is DVKVTQSSRYLVKRTGEKVFLECVQDMDHENMFWYRQDPGLGLRLIYFSYDVKMKEKGDIPEGYSVSREKKERFSLILESASTNQTSMYLCASSLRRSASNSNQPQHFGDGTRLSIL.

This clone was counted once. This sequence joins TRBV9 and TRBJ2-1, with 8 bases fitting TRBD2. The trim removed 2 bases at V and 5 bases at J, leaving 0 bases unmatched. In germline, CDR1 is SGDLS, CDR2 YYNGEE. CDR3 size: 13 residues. The CDR3 loop is CASSVGGDNEQFF. The CDR3 region has the DNA TGTGCCAGCAGCGTCGGGGGGGACAATGAGCAGTTCTTC.

The V gene is TRBV5-1, the J gene TRBJ2-7; TRBD2 aligns across 10 bases. The germline V gene encodes CDR1 SGHRS and CDR2 YFSETQ. The CDR3 covers 16 residues. The trim removed 3 bases at V and 2 bases at J, leaving 8 bases unmatched. The CDR3 protein is CASSSPTAGGPYEQYF. The CDR3 region has the DNA TGCGCCAGCAGCTCTCCAACAGCGGGAGGGCCCTACGAGCAGTACTTC.

This clone was counted a single time. V usage is TRBV11-2 and J usage is TRBJ1-2, with D possibly being TRBD1 (6 bases). Germline V gives CDR1 SGHAT, CDR2 FQNNGV. V gave up 4 bases and J gave up 8 bases, with 17 bases separating them. The CDR3 has 14 residues. The DNA for the CDR3 is TGTGCCAGCAGCTCCTCACCCAGGGGCGACGGCTACACCTTC. It is translated as CASSSSPRGDGYTF.

This chain connects TRBV28 to TRBJ2-1, with D uncertain. Germline CDR1 reads MDHEN; CDR2 reads SYDVKM. This CDR3 comprises 14 residues. V was cut by 3 bases and J by 3 bases, with 9 bases left in between. The CDR3 sequence is CASSFSQYYNEQFF. Here the CDR3 DNA reads TGTGCCAGCAGTTTTTCACAATACTACAATGAGCAGTTCTTC.

This clone was seen a handful of times. CDR3 bases: TGTGCCATCAGCCCATCCTCCGGGGAAGCTTTCTTT. It codes for CAISPSSGEAFF. This sequence joins TRBV10-3 and TRBJ1-1; D uncertain. CDR1 and CDR2 from the germline V gene are ENHRY and SYGVKD. V was shortened by 6 bases and J by 8 bases, with 13 bases between the two germline ends. The CDR3 contains 12 residues.

The V gene is TRBV7-8, the J gene TRBJ1-2, with 7 bases matching TRBD1. Unmatched junction bases numbered 8, after V lost 6 bases and J lost 7 bases. The CDR3 is made up of 13 amino acids. CDR1 is SGHVS, CDR2 FQNEAQ, per germline. CDR3 sequence (DNA): TGTGCCAGCAGACATCCAGGGGGGATTGGCTACACCTTC. It codes for CASRHPGGIGYTF.

The chain combines TRBV19 with TRBJ1-5; TRBD1 matches 8 bases. The V segment lost 1 base and the J segment 6 bases; nucleotides outside the gene matches: 11. The length of the CDR3 is 17 residues. Germline V gene data show CDR1 as LNHDA and CDR2 as SQIVND (reference sequence). CDR3 residues: CASSIAPPAGGLQPQHF. The CDR3 bases are TGTGCCAGTAGTATAGCCCCCCCCGCAGGGGGCCTTCAGCCCCAGCATTTT.

The chain has TRBV4-2 and TRBJ1-6; 10 bases are a match to TRBD1. CDR1 is LGHNA and CDR2 is YNFKEQ in the germline V gene. V shed 0 bases, J shed 8 bases, and the junction held 1 base outside the gene matches. The CDR3 runs to 15 residues. DNA of the CDR3: TGTGCCAGCAGCCAAGAAGGACAGGGGGATTCACCCCTCCACTTT. Protein product: CASSQEGQGDSPLHF.

This rearrangement joins TRBV7-9 to TRBJ1-1, with D perhaps TRBD1 (5 bases). CDR3 length: 14 residues. Germline assignment: CDR1 SEHNR and CDR2 FQNEAQ (reference sequence). The ends were cut back, 3 bases at V and 2 bases at J, with 10 bases in the middle. CDR3 loop: CASSLTASNTEAFF. The CDR3 region has the DNA TGTGCCAGCAGCTTGACAGCTTCTAACACTGAAGCTTTCTTT.